Each of the 2 T cell receptor beta chains below was sequenced from the same sample in a study of shared clonotypes between healthy human individuals. Profiling relied on immunoSEQ multiplex PCR, and the TCRdb table lists in-frame clones only, not all of them. The sample consists of approximately 500,000 clones, 75% to 85% of them appearing once. The source material was PBMCs. These receptors were collected from a woman in her forties in good health. Some clones in this sample may be carry-over from other donors' samples.

This sequence joins TRBV2 and TRBJ1-1; D possibly corresponds to TRBD1 (6 bases). CDR3 length: 15 residues. Trimming left V 1 base short and J 4 bases short, with 13 bases between. Per the germline V gene, CDR1 is SNHLY and CDR2 is FYNNEI. The CDR3 protein is CASSEEGVGSTEAFF. CDR3 nucleotide sequence: TGTGCCAGCAGTGAAGAGGGGGTAGGGAGCACTGAAGCTTTCTTT.

V usage is TRBV30 and J usage is TRBJ2-7; D may be TRBD2 (5 bases). With 4 bases removed from V and 2 bases from J, the gap between germline ends came to 18 bases. Looked up from germline, CDR1 is GTSNPN and CDR2 is SVGIG (reference sequence). This CDR3 is 15 amino acids long. The CDR3 sequence: CAWTPPQRPAYEQYF. CDR3 DNA: TGTGCCTGGACCCCCCCCCAGCGGCCCGCCTACGAGCAGTACTTC.